This T cell receptor (beta chain) originates from a study of T cell responses to AZD1222 COVID-19 vaccine. Overall study: Second-dose intervals of approximately 4 or approximately 12 weeks were pooled. The study, taken as a whole, reports: Mapped onto spike, vaccine-associated CD4 TCRs spanned it and were dominant at 160-218 and 743-854. Reports say nearly half of spike-specific TCRs go after unmutated variant regions.

V was pared by 3 bases and J by 6 bases, with 5 bases of the junction left unmatched. The CDR3 spans 14 residues. Germline loops: CDR1 MNHEY, CDR2 SMNVEV (reference sequence). As to this clone: Its antigen is currently unknown.

Profiling relied on immunoSEQ multiplex PCR, and the TCRdb table lists in-frame clones only, not all of them. The sample gives about 130,000 clones, roughly 85% of which show up once; 7.5% to 8% is in the top ten. Sample: peripheral blood, taken on day 0 of AZD1222 vaccination. This receptor was identified in an adult in good health. V usage is TRBV27 and J usage is TRBJ1-2; 9 bases are shared with TRBD1. In DNA form, the CDR3 reads TGTGCCAGCAGTTTCCGGGACAGGGCGGATGGCTACACCTTC. It specifies CASSFRDRADGYTF.